A selection of T cell receptor beta chains follows, all from one sample in a study of blood T cell repertoires in COVID-19. Method: immunoSEQ multiplex PCR; TCRdb's copy keeps in-frame clones and lacks some. The repertoire consists of more than 140,000 clones, with more than 70% occurring once and the leading ten covering 8.2%. Sequencing was done on a sample of peripheral blood. The receptors originated from a woman in her fifties or sixties with acute or convalescent COVID-19. Both conserved end residues are part of each CDR3. A D gene is named only where the DNA matches it firmly. Size tells how often a clone was seen (once, few, many) or the class of an expanded clone, and some rows leave it out.

V gene	clone size	J gene	D gene	CDR3 protein	CDR3 DNA
TRBV5-4	.	TRBJ2-1	.	CASSLEGGRSNEQFF	TGTGCCAGCAGCTTGGAAGGAGGTCGAAGCAATGAGCAGTTCTTC
TRBV7-2	.	TRBJ2-7	.	CASSLARQNYEQYF	TGTGCCAGCAGCTTAGCGCGGCAGAACTACGAGCAGTACTTC
TRBV5-1	.	TRBJ2-1	TRBD2	CASSLERGTYNEQFF	TGCGCCAGCAGCTTAGAGCGGGGGACCTACAATGAGCAGTTCTTC
TRBV28	.	TRBJ2-1	.	CASSQGGSYNEQFF	TGTGCCAGCAGTCAGGGTGGCTCCTACAATGAGCAGTTCTTC
TRBV3-1/TRBV3-2	.	TRBJ1-6	TRBD1	CASKIGQVYGSYNSPLHF	TGTGCCAGCAAAATCGGACAGGTTTATGGCTCCTATAATTCACCCCTCCACTTT
TRBV13	.	TRBJ2-3	.	CASSLSSSTDTQYF	TGTGCCAGCAGCTTATCCTCTAGCACAGATACGCAGTATTTT
TRBV11-2	.	TRBJ2-2	.	CARGTWGGAGELFF	TGTGCCCGGGGGACCTGGGGTGGGGCCGGGGAGCTGTTTTTT
TRBV6-5	.	TRBJ1-2	.	CASSPLWGPNYGYTF	TGTGCCAGCAGTCCCCTTTGGGGGCCTAACTATGGCTACACCTTC
TRBV29-1	.	TRBJ1-3	.	CSVVGPGAGNTIYF	TGCAGCGTTGTTGGTCCAGGGGCTGGAAACACCATATATTTT
TRBV6-4	.	TRBJ2-1	TRBD2	CASSLAGSPGNEQFF	TGTGCCAGCAGCCTAGCGGGGTCTCCGGGCAATGAGCAGTTCTTC
TRBV5-1	.	TRBJ2-4	.	CASSPAQAGVGIQYF	TGCGCCAGCAGCCCAGCACAGGCTGGTGTAGGCATTCAGTACTTC
TRBV7-9	.	TRBJ2-5	.	CASSLSRGRETQYF	TGTGCCAGCAGCTTAAGCCGAGGCCGGGAGACCCAGTACTTC
TRBV19	.	TRBJ1-2	.	CASSIPGADGYTF	TGTGCCAGTAGTATACCAGGGGCGGATGGCTACACCTTC
TRBV25-1	.	TRBJ2-7	.	CASSVWSGRDSGEQYF	TGTGCCAGCAGTGTTTGGTCCGGGAGAGATTCGGGCGAGCAGTACTTC
TRBV11-2	few	TRBJ2-7	TRBD1	CASSPVQGASYEQYF	TGTGCCAGCAGCCCCGTCCAGGGGGCCTCCTACGAGCAGTACTTC